Given below is one T cell receptor beta chain in context. The entry originates in a study of blood T cell repertoires in COVID-19. Profiling relied on immunoSEQ multiplex PCR, and the TCRdb table lists in-frame clones only, not all of them. The sample holds about 210,000 clones, 84% seen once. In germline, CDR1 is SEHNR, CDR2 FQNEAQ (reference sequence). The V gene end was trimmed by 5 bases and the J gene end by 10 bases; junction bases not matched to a gene: 14. This CDR3 spans 16 amino acids. V usage is TRBV7-9 and J usage is TRBJ1-6; TRBD1 matches at 7 bases. This sequence was found in a woman in her twenties or thirties who had been exposed to COVID-19. Sequencing was done on a sample of PBMCs or T cells enriched from blood (not recorded which). The CDR3 DNA reads TGTGCCAGCAGCCCCCCCGTGGGGGGCAGGGGGTCACCCCTCCACTTT. It yields the protein CASSPPVGGRGSPLHF.